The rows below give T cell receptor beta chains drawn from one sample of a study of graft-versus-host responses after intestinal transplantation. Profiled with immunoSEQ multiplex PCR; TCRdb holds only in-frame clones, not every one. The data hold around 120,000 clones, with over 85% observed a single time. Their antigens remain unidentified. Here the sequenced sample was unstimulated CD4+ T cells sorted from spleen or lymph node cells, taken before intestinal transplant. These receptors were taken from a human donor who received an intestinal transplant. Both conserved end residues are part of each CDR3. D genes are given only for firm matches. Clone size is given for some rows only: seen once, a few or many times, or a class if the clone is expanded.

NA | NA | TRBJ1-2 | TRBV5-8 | CASSAARRGYTF | TGTGCCAGCAGCGCCGCCCGGCGTGGCTACACCTTC
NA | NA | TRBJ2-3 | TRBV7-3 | CASSLNPASLLTDTQYF | TGTGCCAGCAGCCTTAACCCGGCATCCTTACTCACAGATACGCAGTATTTT
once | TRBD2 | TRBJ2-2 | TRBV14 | CASSLGTSGRKATGELFF | TGTGCCAGCAGCCTCGGGACTAGCGGGAGAAAAGCAACCGGGGAGCTGTTTTTT
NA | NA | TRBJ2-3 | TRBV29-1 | CSVEGRLVSDTQYF | TGCAGCGTTGAGGGGCGGTTGGTTTCGGATACGCAGTATTTT
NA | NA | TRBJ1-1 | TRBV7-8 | CASSRQRNTEAFF | TGTGCCAGCAGTAGACAGAGGAACACTGAAGCTTTCTTT
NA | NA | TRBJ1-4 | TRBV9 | CASSVGPRTNEKLFF | TGTGCCAGCAGCGTTGGGCCCAGGACTAATGAAAAACTGTTTTTT
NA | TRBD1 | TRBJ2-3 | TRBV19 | CASSWDRVADTQYF | TGTGCCAGTAGTTGGGACAGGGTGGCAGATACGCAGTATTTT
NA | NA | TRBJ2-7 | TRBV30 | CAWRDYSYEQYF | TGTGCCTGGAGGGACTACTCCTACGAGCAGTACTTC
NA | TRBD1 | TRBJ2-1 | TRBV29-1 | CSVERQGVGNEQFF | TGCAGCGTTGAAAGGCAGGGGGTAGGCAATGAGCAGTTCTTC
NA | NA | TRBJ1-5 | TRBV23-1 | CASNPSRGGSNQPQHF | TGCGCCAGCAACCCATCAAGGGGGGGGAGCAATCAGCCCCAGCATTTT
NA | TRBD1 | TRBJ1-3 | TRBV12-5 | CASGPGTGGSGNTIYF | TGTGCTAGTGGCCCGGGGACAGGGGGTTCTGGAAACACCATATATTTT
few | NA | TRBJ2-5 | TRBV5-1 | CASSVSSGTAYQETQYF | TGCGCCAGCAGCGTCAGTTCGGGGACTGCCTACCAAGAGACCCAGTACTTC
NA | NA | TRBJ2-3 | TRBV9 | CASSVEADTQYF | TGTGCCAGCAGCGTAGAGGCGGATACGCAGTATTTT
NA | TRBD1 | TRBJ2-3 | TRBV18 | CASSQGQSTDTQYF | TGTGCCAGCTCACAGGGACAGAGCACAGATACGCAGTATTTT
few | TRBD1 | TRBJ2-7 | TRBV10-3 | CAITADRDGEQYF | TGTGCCATCACCGCCGACAGGGACGGCGAGCAGTACTTC
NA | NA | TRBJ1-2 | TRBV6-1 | CAILPSAAAGHGYTF | TGTGCCATCCTCCCGTCGGCGGCTGCAGGGCATGGCTACACCTTC
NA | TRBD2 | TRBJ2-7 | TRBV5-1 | CASSPTSGGRYEQYF | TGCGCCAGCAGCCCGACTAGCGGGGGGCGGTACGAGCAGTACTTC
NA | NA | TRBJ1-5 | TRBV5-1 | CASSLEVGDQPQHF | TGCGCCAGCAGCTTGGAAGTGGGGGATCAGCCCCAGCATTTT
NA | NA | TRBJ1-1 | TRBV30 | CAWKAGNTEAFF | TGTGCCTGGAAGGCGGGGAACACTGAAGCTTTCTTT
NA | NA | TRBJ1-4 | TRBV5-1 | CASSLGKISEKLFF | TGCGCCAGCAGCTTGGGGAAGATATCCGAAAAACTGTTTTTT
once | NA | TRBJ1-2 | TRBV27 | CASSLTGVGQGLYGYTF | TGTGCCAGCAGTTTAACTGGGGTGGGGCAGGGCCTCTATGGCTACACCTTC
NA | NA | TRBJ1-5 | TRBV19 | CASTLTSRGGNQPQHF | TGTGCCAGTACCCTTACTAGCAGGGGAGGCAATCAGCCCCAGCATTTT
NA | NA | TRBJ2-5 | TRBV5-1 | CASSRHLGTQYF | TGCGCCAGCAGCCGGCACTTGGGGACCCAGTACTTC
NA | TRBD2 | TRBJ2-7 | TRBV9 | CASSVGVSGFPYEQYF | TGTGCCAGCAGCGTAGGGGTTAGCGGGTTCCCCTACGAGCAGTACTTC
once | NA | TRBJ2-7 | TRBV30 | CAWKRAGSYEQYF | TGTGCCTGGAAACGGGCAGGGAGCTACGAGCAGTACTTC
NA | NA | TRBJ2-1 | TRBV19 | CASRNLLHSRQFF | TGTGCCAGTAGGAACCTTCTACACAGTAGGCAGTTCTTC
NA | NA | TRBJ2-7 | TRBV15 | CATSRAGTSSYEQYF | TGTGCCACCAGCAGAGCCGGGACGAGCTCCTACGAGCAGTACTTC
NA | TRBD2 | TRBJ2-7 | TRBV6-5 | CASSYSGGTLYEQYF | TGTGCCAGCAGTTACTCCGGGGGGACCCTCTACGAGCAGTACTTC
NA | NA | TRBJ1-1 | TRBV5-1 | CASSRDGSNTEAFF | TGCGCCAGCAGCAGGGACGGTTCGAACACTGAAGCTTTCTTT
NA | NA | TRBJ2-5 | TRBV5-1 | CASRLGQETQYF | TGCGCCAGCAGATTAGGCCAAGAGACCCAGTACTTC
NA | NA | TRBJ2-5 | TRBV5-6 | CASSLRVSQETQYF | TGTGCCAGCAGCTTGAGGGTCTCTCAAGAGACCCAGTACTTC
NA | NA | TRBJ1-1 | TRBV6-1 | CASSPRGQDTEAFF | TGTGCCAGCAGTCCCAGGGGTCAGGACACTGAAGCTTTCTTT
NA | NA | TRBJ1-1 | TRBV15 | CATSRGKGEGDTEAFF | TGTGCCACCAGCAGAGGGAAAGGGGAGGGGGACACTGAAGCTTTCTTT
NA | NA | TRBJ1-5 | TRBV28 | CASSLGEPQHF | TGTGCCAGCAGTTTGGGCGAGCCCCAGCATTTT
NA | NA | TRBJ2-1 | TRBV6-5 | CASSQTGSSYNEQFF | TGTGCCAGCAGTCAAACAGGGAGCTCCTACAATGAGCAGTTCTTC
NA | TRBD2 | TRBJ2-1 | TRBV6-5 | CASSYSKASGRNEQFF | TGTGCCAGCAGTTACTCGAAAGCTAGCGGGAGGAATGAGCAGTTCTTC
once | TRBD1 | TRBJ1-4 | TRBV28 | CASGKLDRGNEKLFF | TGTGCCAGCGGAAAATTGGACAGGGGGAATGAAAAACTGTTTTTT
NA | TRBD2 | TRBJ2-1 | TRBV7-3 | CASSWGLAGNEQFF | TGTGCCAGCAGCTGGGGACTAGCGGGGAATGAGCAGTTCTTC
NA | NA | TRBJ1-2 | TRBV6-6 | CASSYVERMGGYGYTF | TGTGCCAGCAGTTACGTCGAGCGGATGGGTGGCTATGGCTACACCTTC
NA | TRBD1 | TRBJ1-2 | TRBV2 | CASRGTGSYGYTF | TGTGCCAGCAGAGGGACAGGGAGCTATGGCTACACCTTC
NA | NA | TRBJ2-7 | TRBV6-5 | CASSFKSGLSYEQYF | TGTGCCAGCAGTTTTAAGAGCGGCCTCTCTTACGAGCAGTACTTC
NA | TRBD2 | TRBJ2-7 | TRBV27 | CASSFSGSTYEQYF | TGTGCCAGCAGTTTTAGCGGGAGTACCTACGAGCAGTACTTC
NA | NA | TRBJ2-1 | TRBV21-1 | CASSKGQGRSEQFF | TGTGCCAGCAGCAAGGGACAGGGGAGGAGTGAGCAGTTCTTC
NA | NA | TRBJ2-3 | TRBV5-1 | CASSLGTFSTDTQYF | TGCGCCAGCAGCTTAGGGACTTTTAGCACAGATACGCAGTATTTT